These T cell receptor beta chains were read from a single sample in a study of blood T cell repertoires in COVID-19. The method was immunoSEQ multiplex PCR; TCRdb's version includes in-frame clones alone and lacks a portion of them. Of some 200,000 clones listed, around 85% are singletons. Sequenced: peripheral blood. All receptors derive from a woman between 70 and 85 years old with COVID-19, enrolled during active disease. Both conserved end residues are part of each CDR3. D genes are given only for firm matches. Clone size is stated in some rows and not others, as once, few, many or a class when expanded.

size: -; J: TRBJ1-5; V: TRBV12-5; D: -; DNA: TGTGCTAGTGGTGCCAGCCAGGGTCTCAATCAGCCCCAGCATTTT; CDR3: CASGASQGLNQPQHF
size: -; J: TRBJ1-4; V: TRBV7-2; D: -; DNA: TGTGCCAGCAGCTCGTTCGGGGGGCTCACAGGGGAAAAACTGTTTTTT; CDR3: CASSSFGGLTGEKLFF
size: -; J: TRBJ1-2; V: TRBV29-1; D: -; DNA: TGCAGCGTTGAACAACCGGGTCGAGATGATGGCTACACCTTC; CDR3: CSVEQPGRDDGYTF
size: -; J: TRBJ1-4; V: TRBV9; D: TRBD1; DNA: TGTGCCAGCAGCGTATCCTCCGGGACAGGGATCCCTCCTGCAACTAATGAAAAACTGTTTTTT; CDR3: CASSVSSGTGIPPATNEKLFF
size: -; J: TRBJ2-6; V: TRBV4-1; D: -; DNA: TGCGCCAGCAGCCCCGGCGGGGTGCTGCTATCTGGGGCCAACGTCCTGACTTTC; CDR3: CASSPGGVLLSGANVLTF
size: -; J: TRBJ2-3; V: TRBV11-2; D: -; DNA: TGTGCCAGCAGCTTAGCAGGGGCCACAGATACGCAGTATTTT; CDR3: CASSLAGATDTQYF
size: -; J: TRBJ2-7; V: TRBV10-3; D: -; DNA: TGTGCCATCAGTGAGTCATCTTTAGAGGCCCACGAGCAGTACTTC; CDR3: CAISESSLEAHEQYF
size: -; J: TRBJ2-4; V: TRBV29-1; D: TRBD1; DNA: TGCAGCGTTAGGACAGGGGTGCGGTCCAAAAACATTCAGTACTTC; CDR3: CSVRTGVRSKNIQYF
size: -; J: TRBJ1-2; V: TRBV4-3; D: TRBD1; DNA: TGCGCCAGCAGCCAAGCCTTGACCGGGACAGGGGGAAACAATGCGTTTGGCTACACCTTC; CDR3: CASSQALTGTGGNNAFGYTF
size: -; J: TRBJ1-1; V: TRBV7-3; D: -; DNA: TGTGCCAGCAGCCCATATCAGACTGAAGCTTTCTTT; CDR3: CASSPYQTEAFF
size: -; J: TRBJ1-3; V: TRBV21-1; D: -; DNA: TGTGCCAGCACCCCGGTACAGGGGCGAGGAAACACCATATATTTT; CDR3: CASTPVQGRGNTIYF
size: -; J: TRBJ2-5; V: TRBV7-2; D: -; DNA: TGTGCCAGCAGCATCCGGGTCCAAGAGACCCAGTACTTC; CDR3: CASSIRVQETQYF
size: few; J: TRBJ1-3; V: TRBV7-2; D: -; DNA: TGTGCCAGCAGCTTAGTCGGGGAACTGTCTGGAAACACCATATATTTT; CDR3: CASSLVGELSGNTIYF
size: -; J: TRBJ1-5; V: TRBV7-2; D: -; DNA: TGTGCCAGCAGTATACAGGGTGTCAATCAGCCCCAGCATTTT; CDR3: CASSIQGVNQPQHF
size: -; J: TRBJ1-6; V: TRBV25-1; D: TRBD1; DNA: TGTGCCAGCAGTAGGACAGGGATGGACTCACCCCTCCACTTT; CDR3: CASSRTGMDSPLHF
size: -; J: TRBJ2-5; V: TRBV5-4; D: TRBD1; DNA: TGTGCCAGCAGCAGCCGACAGGGGGCGGGGGAGACCCAGTACTTC; CDR3: CASSSRQGAGETQYF
size: -; J: TRBJ1-2; V: TRBV5-8; D: TRBD1; DNA: TGTGCCAGCAGCACGCTCAGGGGGAACTATGGCTACACCTTC; CDR3: CASSTLRGNYGYTF
size: -; J: TRBJ1-1; V: TRBV19; D: -; DNA: TGTGCCAGTAGTATGCGCCGTACCGCGGGGGGGGTTGGCACTGAAGCTTTCTTT; CDR3: CASSMRRTAGGVGTEAFF
size: -; J: TRBJ2-3; V: TRBV11-3; D: TRBD2; DNA: TGTGCCAGCAGCTTGGGGTTAGCGGGGGTAAGCACAGATACGCAGTATTTT; CDR3: CASSLGLAGVSTDTQYF
size: -; J: TRBJ1-6; V: TRBV6-5; D: TRBD1; DNA: TGTGCCAGCAGCCCGACGGACAGGGATAATTCACCCCTCCACTTT; CDR3: CASSPTDRDNSPLHF
size: -; J: TRBJ2-1; V: TRBV18; D: TRBD2; DNA: TGTGCCAGCTCACCAGTAGCGGGAGGGCTGAATGAGCAGTTCTTC; CDR3: CASSPVAGGLNEQFF
size: -; J: TRBJ1-5; V: TRBV19; D: -; DNA: TGTGCCAGTAGTAGTTTCCACCGTTCGGATCAGCCCCAGCATTTT; CDR3: CASSSFHRSDQPQHF
size: -; J: TRBJ1-2; V: TRBV28; D: -; DNA: TGTGCCAGCAGTTTGGGCGCAACTAACTATGGCTACACCTTC; CDR3: CASSLGATNYGYTF
size: once; J: TRBJ1-1; V: TRBV7-3; D: TRBD1; DNA: TGTGCCAGCAGCTCCAGGGGGCGAGGGACTGAAGCTTTCTTT; CDR3: CASSSRGRGTEAFF
size: -; J: TRBJ1-2; V: TRBV4-2; D: -; DNA: TGTGCCAGCAGCCAAGACCGGGACACCTTCTATGGCTACACCTTC; CDR3: CASSQDRDTFYGYTF
size: -; J: TRBJ2-1; V: TRBV30; D: TRBD2; DNA: TGTGCCTGGGATACGGGACTAGCGGGATTCCCGAGCTCCTACAATGAGCAGTTCTTC; CDR3: CAWDTGLAGFPSSYNEQFF
size: -; J: TRBJ1-1; V: TRBV4-3; D: -; DNA: TGCGCCAGCAGCCAAGATCGACAGATGAACACTGAAGCTTTCTTT; CDR3: CASSQDRQMNTEAFF
size: -; J: TRBJ1-1; V: TRBV7-7; D: -; DNA: TGTGCTAGCAGCTCCGAGGTGAACACTGAAGCTTTCTTT; CDR3: CASSSEVNTEAFF
size: -; J: TRBJ2-7; V: TRBV6-1; D: TRBD2; DNA: TGTGCCAGCAGTCTAGCGGGACAAACCTACGAGCAGTACTTC; CDR3: CASSLAGQTYEQYF
size: -; J: TRBJ1-5; V: TRBV2; D: TRBD1; DNA: TGTGCCAGCAGTGAAGAAACAGGGGGATGGAGCAATCAGCCCCAGCATTTT; CDR3: CASSEETGGWSNQPQHF
size: -; J: TRBJ1-1; V: TRBV7-3; D: -; DNA: TGTGCCAGCAGCTTTGGAGCGGGGACTGAAGCTTTCTTT; CDR3: CASSFGAGTEAFF
size: few; J: TRBJ1-5; V: TRBV3-1/TRBV3-2; D: -; DNA: TGTGCCAGCAGCCCGGGGAGATATCAGCCCCAGCATTTT; CDR3: CASSPGRYQPQHF
size: -; J: TRBJ1-2; V: TRBV5-6; D: TRBD1; DNA: TGTGCCAGCAGCCCGGGACAGCTTCTTAACTATGGCTACACCTTC; CDR3: CASSPGQLLNYGYTF
size: -; J: TRBJ1-3; V: TRBV5-6; D: -; DNA: TGTGCCAGCAGCTTGCGCCGAGGGTCCTACGGAAACACCATATATTTT; CDR3: CASSLRRGSYGNTIYF
size: -; J: TRBJ2-1; V: TRBV5-8; D: TRBD2; DNA: TGTGCCAGCAGCCCTCGACTAGCGCCCTACAATGAGCAGTTCTTC; CDR3: CASSPRLAPYNEQFF
size: -; J: TRBJ1-1; V: TRBV13; D: TRBD1; DNA: TGTGCCAGCAGCTTCCGACAGGGTGGCAACACTGAAGCTTTCTTT; CDR3: CASSFRQGGNTEAFF
size: -; J: TRBJ2-5; V: TRBV18; D: -; DNA: TGTGCCAGCTCACCACGCGGGGCGGGCCTCGTCGGGGAGACCCAGTACTTC; CDR3: CASSPRGAGLVGETQYF
size: -; J: TRBJ2-3; V: TRBV7-3; D: TRBD2; DNA: TGTGCCAGCAGTTTAGGACTAGCAGCAGATACGCAGTATTTT; CDR3: CASSLGLAADTQYF
size: -; J: TRBJ2-2; V: TRBV3-1/TRBV3-2; D: -; DNA: TGTGCCAGCAGCCTCGCCCGGGGGGCGCTGGAGCTGTTTTTT; CDR3: CASSLARGALELFF
size: once; J: TRBJ2-5; V: TRBV9; D: TRBD1; DNA: TGTGCCAGCAGCGTAGCTCCAGGGACAGTCCAAGAGACCCAGTACTTC; CDR3: CASSVAPGTVQETQYF
size: -; J: TRBJ2-7; V: TRBV19; D: TRBD2; DNA: TGTGCCAGTAGCCCGCGGGAGTGGTCCTACGAGCAGTACTTC; CDR3: CASSPREWSYEQYF
size: -; J: TRBJ2-3; V: TRBV4-3; D: -; DNA: TGCGCCAGCAGCCAAGATGTGGACTACAATACGCAGTATTTT; CDR3: CASSQDVDYNTQYF
size: once; J: TRBJ1-5; V: TRBV15; D: -; DNA: TGTGCCACCAGCAGAGATTTAACGGATCAGCCCCAGCATTTT; CDR3: CATSRDLTDQPQHF
size: -; J: TRBJ2-3; V: TRBV19; D: TRBD2; DNA: TGTGCCAGTAGTATAGGTTCCAGCGGGGGGGTCGCAGATACGCAGTATTTT; CDR3: CASSIGSSGGVADTQYF
size: few; J: TRBJ1-2; V: TRBV7-2; D: -; DNA: TGTGCCAGCAGCTTAGCTTCGTACAACATAAACTATGGCTACACCTTC; CDR3: CASSLASYNINYGYTF
size: many; J: TRBJ2-1; V: TRBV12-3/TRBV12-4; D: TRBD2; DNA: TGTGCCAGCAGTGGGACTAGATTCGATGAGCAGTTCTTC; CDR3: CASSGTRFDEQFF
size: few; J: TRBJ2-3; V: TRBV5-6; D: TRBD2; DNA: TGTGCCAGCAGCTTCCCCGGGACTAGCGGGGGACCCCGGGGAGATACGCAGTATTTT; CDR3: CASSFPGTSGGPRGDTQYF
size: -; J: TRBJ2-1; V: TRBV4-3; D: -; DNA: TGCGCCAGCAGCCAAGTTCTTCGGGGGATCAATGAGCAGTTCTTC; CDR3: CASSQVLRGINEQFF